This T cell receptor (beta chain) was profiled in a study of T cell changes during pregnancy in multiple sclerosis. This clone is a singleton in its sample. Using immunoSEQ multiplex PCR, the repertoire was profiled, and TCRdb retains in-frame clones only, with some absent. This sample yields tens of thousands of clones, of which over 80% are seen a single time; 0.45% to 0.6% belongs to the top ten. This CDR3 comprises 19 residues. CDR1 and CDR2 (germline): SQVTM, ANQGSEA. V lost 2 bases and J lost 0; bases outside the gene matches: 12. The chain combines TRBV29-1 with TRBJ2-1; 11 bases fit TRBD2. The sample was CD4+ T cells from peripheral blood mononuclear cells, taken in the second trimester of pregnancy. The TCR was taken from a female donor with multiple sclerosis, enrolled in a pregnancy study. The CDR3 loop is CSVESWRTSGLSSYNEQFF. Here the CDR3 DNA reads TGCAGCGTTGAATCGTGGAGGACTAGCGGGTTGAGCTCCTACAATGAGCAGTTCTTC.